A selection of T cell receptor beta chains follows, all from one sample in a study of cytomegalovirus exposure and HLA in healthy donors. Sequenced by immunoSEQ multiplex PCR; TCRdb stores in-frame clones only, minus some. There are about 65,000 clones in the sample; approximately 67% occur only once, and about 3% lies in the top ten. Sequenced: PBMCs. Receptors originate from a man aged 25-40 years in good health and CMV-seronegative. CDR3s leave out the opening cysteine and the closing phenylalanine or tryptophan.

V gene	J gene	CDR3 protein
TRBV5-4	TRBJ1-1	ASSFNRGMNTEAF
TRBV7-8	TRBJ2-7	ASSTRRDRISYEQY
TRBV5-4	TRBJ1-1	ASSSLPTGVNTEAF
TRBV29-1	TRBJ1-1	SAAVSAEAF
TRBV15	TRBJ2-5	ATSRQEGHWETQY
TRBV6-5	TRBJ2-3	AIGATSGGRGQY
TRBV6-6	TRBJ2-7	ASSLGRGSYEQY
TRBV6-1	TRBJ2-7	ASSERGTGDEQY
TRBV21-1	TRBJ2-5	ASSPPLPRYQETQY
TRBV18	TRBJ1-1	ASSPGRGSATEAF
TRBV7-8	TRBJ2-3	ASSLFGGRQDTQY
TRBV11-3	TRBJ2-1	ASSKDPPPAGNEQF
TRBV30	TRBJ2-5	AWTSGGAQETQY
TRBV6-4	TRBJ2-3	ASSEGAGGTDTQY
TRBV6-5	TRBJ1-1	ASRPLGQGTEAF
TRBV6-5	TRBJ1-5	ASNYGRTALQPQH
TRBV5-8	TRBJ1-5	ASSLGGLRLNQPQH
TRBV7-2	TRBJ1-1	ASGGQGANTEAF
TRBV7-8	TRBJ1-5	ASSLVAGDGNQPQH
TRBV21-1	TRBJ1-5	ASSKGQGNQPQH
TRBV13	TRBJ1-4	ASSQGAATNEKLF